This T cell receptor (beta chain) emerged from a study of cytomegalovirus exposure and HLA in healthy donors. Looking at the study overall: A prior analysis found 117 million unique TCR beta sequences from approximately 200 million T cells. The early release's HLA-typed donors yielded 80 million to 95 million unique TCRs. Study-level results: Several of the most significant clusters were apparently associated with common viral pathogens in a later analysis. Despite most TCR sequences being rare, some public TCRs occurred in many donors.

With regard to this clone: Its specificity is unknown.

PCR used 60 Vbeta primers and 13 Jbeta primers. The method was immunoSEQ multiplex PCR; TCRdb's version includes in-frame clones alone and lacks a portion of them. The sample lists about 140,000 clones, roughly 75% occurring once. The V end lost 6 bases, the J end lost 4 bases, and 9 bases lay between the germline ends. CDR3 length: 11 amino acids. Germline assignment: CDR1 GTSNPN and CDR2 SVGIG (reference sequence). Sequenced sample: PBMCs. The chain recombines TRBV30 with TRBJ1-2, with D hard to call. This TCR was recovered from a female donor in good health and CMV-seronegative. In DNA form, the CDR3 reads TGTGCCTGCCTTCGGGGCTATGGCTACACCTTC. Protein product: CACLRGYGYTF.